This T cell receptor beta chain was captured by sequencing in a study of cytomegalovirus exposure and HLA in healthy donors. Regarding the study as a whole: In the 120 validation repertoires, about 95% of cluster scores exceeded 0, per a later analysis. Confirmation in vitro established that three CMV-associated chains were specific for CMV antigens.

Some clones are missing from TCRdb's copy, which holds only in-frame ones; the method was immunoSEQ multiplex PCR. The sample includes approximately 150,000 clones, 70% to 90% of them seen just once. This clone was picked up a small number of times. Its specificity is unknown. The CDR3 totals 15 residues. Per germline, CDR1 SNHLY and CDR2 FYNNEI. V gave up 3 bases and J gave up 5 bases; unmatched junction bases: 9. Sequencing was carried out using PBMCs. The sequence was obtained from a woman under 30 in good health and CMV-seropositive. The J gene is TRBJ1-2, the V gene TRBV2; 7 nucleotides agree with TRBD1. CDR3 sequence (DNA): TGTGCCAGCAGTGAGACAGGGCGGATGATTTATGGCTACACCTTC. It encodes CASSETGRMIYGYTF. Drawing the rest from reference TRBV2 and TRBJ1-2, the complete variable domain is EPEVTQTPSHQVTQMGQEVILRCVPISNHLYFYWYRQILGQKVEFLVSFYNNEISEKSEIFDDQFSVERPDGSNFTLKIRSTKLEDSAMYFCASSETGRMIYGYTFGSGTRLTVV.